A single sample gave rise to the 10 T cell receptor beta chains below, sequenced in a study of identical twins (dated by TCRdb to the mid-2010s). The method behind the library was 5' RACE. The reads were generated on an Illumina HiSeq 2000. TCRdb reprocessed the public reads (quality trimming at Q25 with fastp, clone calling with MiXCR) and kept in-frame beta chains. Entries are consolidated by CDR3 protein sequence, retaining the most common genes and DNA. This sample comprises 450,000 or so distinct CDR3 sequences, 14% of them detected only once. The biggest ten clones account for approximately 0.52% of the sample. This same sample was also part of a study on yellow fever vaccine responses in identical twins.

The sample taken for sequencing was CD4+ T cells sorted from blood. The receptors stem from a woman between 18 and 29 years old in good health.

The J gene is TRBJ2-1, the V gene TRBV5-1, with a weak D call TRBD1 (7 bases). Germline values: CDR1 SGHRS, CDR2 YFSETQ. The CDR3 has 16 amino acids. V was cut by 0 bases and J by 1 base, with 11 bases left in between. In nucleotides, the CDR3 is TGCGCCAGCAGCTTGGGGAGGGGGCGATCCTACAATGAGCAGTTCTTC. Translating it yields CASSLGRGRSYNEQFF.

Only a few counts were recorded for this clonotype. The V call is TRBV29-1, the J call TRBJ1-2; unclear D gene. Germline lookup yields CDR1 SQVTM and CDR2 ANQGSEA. CDR3 length: 9 residues. V lost 6 bases and J lost 8, with 7 bases in between. The CDR3 DNA reads TGCAGCGTCTCTATGGGCTACACCTTC. Amino acids: CSVSMGYTF.

This clonotype occurred a few times. The chain is built from TRBV3-1 and TRBJ2-1, with 11 bases matching TRBD1. This CDR3 spans 16 amino acids. The trim removed 4 bases at V and 2 bases at J, leaving 4 bases unmatched. CDR1 and CDR2 (germline): LGHDT, YNNKEL (reference sequence). CDR3 sequence: CASSRGQGATYNEQFF. Written as DNA, the CDR3 is TGTGCCAGCAGCCGAGGACAGGGGGCGACCTACAATGAGCAGTTCTTC.

The V gene is TRBV5-7, the J gene TRBJ2-7; D may be TRBD2 (6 bases). TRBV5-7 is flagged as an ORF with uncertain function. V gave up 5 bases and J gave up 5 bases, with 26 bases separating them. This CDR3 is 17 amino acids long. CDR3 nucleotide sequence: TGTGCCAGCAGGGCCGGGGGTTCCGGGACGGTTGATAACGAGCAGTACTTC. Translated: CASRAGGSGTVDNEQYF.

This clonotype has just a few counts. This chain connects TRBV3-1 to TRBJ2-7; 7 nucleotides agree with TRBD2. This CDR3 has 17 amino acids. Per the germline V gene, CDR1 is LGHDT and CDR2 is YNNKEL (reference sequence). V shed 2 bases and J 0 bases; nucleotides not matched to a gene: 10. The DNA of the CDR3 is TGTGCCAGCAGCCAATCCACGACTAGCTGGAGCTCCTACGAGCAGTACTTC. Protein: CASSQSTTSWSSYEQYF.

This clonotype was seen only a few times. The chain is built from TRBV12-3 or TRBV12-4 and TRBJ1-3; D not resolved. This CDR3 is built from 14 residues. Trimming took off 5 bases at V and 0 bases at J, with 8 bases between the two ends. This chain's CDR3 is CASSRAASGNTIYF. The DNA for the CDR3 is TGTGCCAGCAGTAGGGCTGCCTCTGGAAACACCATATATTTT.

This clonotype was recorded a few times. This chain connects TRBV6-5 to TRBJ2-1, with a possible D match to TRBD2 (5 bases). Deletions cut 0 bases from V and 4 bases from J, with 7 bases between. Per germline, CDR1 MNHEY and CDR2 SVGAGI. CDR3 length: 14 amino acids. The CDR3 sequence: CASSYSTRYNEQFF. CDR3 in DNA: TGTGCCAGCAGTTACTCTACTAGGTACAATGAGCAGTTCTTC.

In this sample, this clonotype turned up a few times. The chain uses TRBV6-1 and TRBJ2-3, with D perhaps TRBD2 (5 bases). The V gene's germline CDR1 is MNHNS and CDR2 SASEGT. Trimming shortened V by 5 bases and J by 2 bases, and 14 bases separated the two germline ends. CDR3 length: 15 residues. The CDR3 spells CASSKRETNTDTQYF. DNA of the CDR3: TGTGCCAGCAGTAAGAGGGAGACTAACACAGATACGCAGTATTTT.

The genes are TRBV28 and TRBJ2-1, with 11 bases identical to TRBD1. The V and J ends lost 2 bases and 0 bases, in that order; junction bases with no gene match: 9. Per the germline V gene, CDR1 is MDHEN and CDR2 is SYDVKM. The CDR3 length is 19 residues. In DNA, the CDR3 is TGTGCCAGCAGTTTACGGGACAGGGGGATACTTGGCTCCTACAATGAGCAGTTCTTC. Protein sequence: CASSLRDRGILGSYNEQFF.

This clonotype has only a few counts. This rearrangement joins TRBV9 to TRBJ1-1, with D perhaps matching TRBD1 (5 bases). The CDR3 is made up of 16 amino acids. The V gene lost 0 bases and the J gene lost 1 base, with 13 bases spanning the gap. Germline V gene sequence: CDR1 SGDLS, CDR2 YYNGEE. CDR3 coding DNA: TGTGCCAGCAGCGTAGGTCCAGGGTGGGGGAACACTGAAGCTTTCTTT. This translates into CASSVGPGWGNTEAFF.